These 18 T cell receptor beta chains came from one sample sequenced in a study of cytomegalovirus exposure and HLA in healthy donors. The PCR had 60 Vbeta and 13 Jbeta primers. The repertoire was sequenced with immunoSEQ multiplex PCR; TCRdb's copy has only in-frame clones and lacks some. This sample carries about 42,000 clones, with roughly 1.4% going to the ten biggest clones. Sample: PBMCs. These receptors were obtained from a man aged 30 to 39 in good health and CMV-seronegative.

The chain uses TRBV4-3 and TRBJ1-1; D may be TRBD1 (5 bases). This CDR3 has 15 residues. Germline V gives CDR1 LGHNA, CDR2 YSLEER. Trimming cost V 3 bases and J 6 bases, with 17 bases left between them. CDR3 sequence reads: CASSQETWGLPEAFF. CDR3 bases: TGCGCCAGCAGCCAGGAGACCTGGGGCCTACCTGAAGCTTTCTTT.

The chain employs TRBV7-2 and TRBJ2-1; 8 bases match TRBD2. This CDR3 comprises 17 residues. Germline V lookup: CDR1 SGHTA, CDR2 FQGNSA. V lost 5 bases, J lost 8 bases, and 17 bases stayed unmatched. As DNA, the CDR3 is TGTGCCAGCAGCACGGACCCGGGACTAGAGGTAGGCGATGAGCAGTTCTTC. This gives the protein CASSTDPGLEVGDEQFF.

The chain couples TRBV14 to TRBJ2-2, with D perhaps TRBD2 (6 bases). Trimming removed 3 bases at V and 5 bases at J, with 7 bases between. The CDR3 length is 13 residues. Germline loops: CDR1 SGHDN, CDR2 FVKESK. The CDR3 protein is CASSQSGTGELFF. CDR3 bases: TGTGCCAGCAGCCAGAGCGGGACCGGGGAGCTGTTTTTT.

The V gene is TRBV29-1, the J gene TRBJ1-5; TRBD1 matches at 7 bases. J lost 1 base, V lost 7 bases, and 4 bases had no gene match. The CDR3 length is 13 residues. Looked up from germline, CDR1 is SQVTM and CDR2 is ANQGSEA. The CDR3 nucleotides read TGCAGCGGGCAGACAGGGAGCAATCAGCCCCAGCATTTT. The encoded protein is CSGQTGSNQPQHF.

The chain is built from TRBV11-2 and TRBJ2-2; 11 bases line up with TRBD2. Germline V gene sequence: CDR1 SGHAT, CDR2 FQNNGV. V trimming: 6 bases; J trimming: 0 bases; junction bases outside the gene matches: 0. CDR3 length: 15 residues. Here the CDR3 reads CASRGLAANTGELFF. CDR3 nucleotide sequence: TGTGCCAGCAGGGGACTAGCGGCGAACACCGGGGAGCTGTTTTTT.

The V gene is TRBV2, the J gene TRBJ2-5, with TRBD1 matching over 12 bases. Per germline, CDR1 SNHLY and CDR2 FYNNEI. This CDR3 has 15 amino acids. V shed 8 bases and J 5 bases; nucleotides not matched to a gene: 9. CDR3 sequence (DNA): TGTGCCAGCCCGGGGGACAGGGGGCGAGAGGAGACCCAGTACTTC. Amino acids: CASPGDRGREETQYF.

The chain carries TRBV7-8 and TRBJ2-4, with D perhaps matching TRBD2 (5 bases). Trimming stripped 1 base from V and 7 bases from J, with 8 bases between. This CDR3 contains 13 residues. In germline, CDR1 is SGHVS, CDR2 FQNEAQ. The CDR3 spells CASSLGRTNIQYF. The CDR3 nucleotides read TGTGCCAGCAGCTTAGGGAGGACCAACATTCAGTACTTC.

This chain links TRBV7-8 with TRBJ1-2, with a weak D call TRBD1 (5 bases). This CDR3 has 13 amino acids. Trimming shortened V by 6 bases and J by 4 bases, and 12 bases separated the two germline ends. Germline lookup yields CDR1 SGHVS and CDR2 FQNEAQ. As DNA, the CDR3 is TGTGCCAGCAGTCTGACAGACGGCTATGGCTACACCTTC. Its translation is CASSLTDGYGYTF.

The rearrangement joins TRBV19 to TRBJ2-7, with 8 bases identical to TRBD1. CDR3 length: 15 residues. Germline V gene sequence: CDR1 LNHDA, CDR2 SQIVND (reference sequence). The trim removed 6 bases at V and 0 bases at J, leaving 7 bases unmatched. CDR3 amino acids: CASRGSGTGSYEQYF. For the CDR3, the DNA is TGTGCCAGTAGGGGATCCGGGACAGGCTCCTACGAGCAGTACTTC.

This rearrangement joins TRBV30 to TRBJ1-5; TRBD1 aligns across 8 bases. This CDR3 has 14 residues. Germline-derived CDR1 and CDR2 are GTSNPN and SVGIG (reference sequence). The ends lost 1 base at V and 5 bases at J; junction bases unmatched: 4. Here the CDR3 DNA reads TGTGCCTGGAGTGCGGGGACAGGAGATCAGCCCCAGCATTTT. Amino acids: CAWSAGTGDQPQHF.

The rearrangement uses TRBV18 and TRBJ2-5; 11 nucleotides match TRBD2. After removal of 2 bases from V and 3 bases from J, the junction contained 2 bases not matched to a gene. The CDR3 has 15 amino acids. Germline values: CDR1 KGHSH, CDR2 LQKENI. The CDR3 bases are TGTGCCAGCTCACCAGGGACTAGCGGAGAAGAGACCCAGTACTTC. Translating it yields CASSPGTSGEETQYF.

V and J are TRBV28 and TRBJ1-3, with 9 nucleotides matching TRBD1. Germline CDR1 is MDHEN and CDR2 is SYDVKM. After removal of 6 bases from V and 4 bases from J, the junction contained 4 bases not matched to a gene. This CDR3 is built from 14 residues. The CDR3 sequence: CASRPTGGGNTIYF. CDR3 nucleotide sequence: TGTGCCAGCAGACCCACAGGGGGCGGAAACACCATATATTTT.

V is TRBV5-6 and J is TRBJ1-1; D might be TRBD1 (6 bases). V lost 5 bases and J 3 bases, leaving 17 bases between the germline ends. Germline CDR1 is SGHDT and CDR2 is YYEEEE. The CDR3 totals 15 residues. This CDR3 is CASRRRGGRDTEAFF. CDR3 in DNA: TGTGCCAGCAGAAGACGAGGGGGTCGGGACACTGAAGCTTTCTTT.

CDR3 DNA: TGTGCCAGCAGCTCCGTAGTGATCACAGATACGCAGTATTTT. This gives the protein CASSSVVITDTQYF. V usage is TRBV5-6 and J usage is TRBJ2-3; D is unresolved. The germline V and J ends were trimmed by 3 bases and 2 bases, with 10 bases remaining between them. The V gene's germline CDR1 is SGHDT and CDR2 YYEEEE. This CDR3 has 14 amino acids.

The chain links TRBV2 to TRBJ1-1; TRBD1 matches 12 bases. In germline, CDR1 is SNHLY, CDR2 FYNNEI. The CDR3 is 17 amino acids. Trimming took 5 bases from V and 1 from J; bases not matched to a gene: 8. CDR3 sequence reads: CASSFPRDRGPNTEAFF. In DNA form, the CDR3 reads TGTGCCAGCAGTTTTCCCCGGGACAGGGGGCCGAACACTGAAGCTTTCTTT.

V gene TRBV6-1 combines with J gene TRBJ1-2; D might be TRBD1 (5 bases). The CDR3 is 14 amino acids. The germline gives CDR1 MNHNS, CDR2 SASEGT. Trimming stripped 2 bases from V and 14 bases from J, with 21 bases between. The CDR3 loop reads CASSERVLGVPKTF. As DNA, the CDR3 is TGTGCCAGCAGTGAAAGAGTTTTAGGGGTTCCTAAAACCTTC.

The chain employs TRBV28 and TRBJ1-2; a weak D match, TRBD1 (5 bases). CDR1 is MDHEN, CDR2 SYDVKM, per germline. The CDR3 is 12 residues long. Trimming took 5 bases from V and 6 from J, leaving 10 bases between them. The CDR3 coding sequence is TGTGCCAGCAGTGGGACTTCTGATGGCTACACCTTC. Its translation is CASSGTSDGYTF.

The rearrangement uses TRBV7-9 and TRBJ1-5; D gene uncertain. Deletions cut 5 bases from V and 4 bases from J, with 6 bases between. This CDR3 region has 12 residues. Looked up from germline, CDR1 is SEHNR and CDR2 is FQNEAQ (reference sequence). The CDR3 spells CASSRGNQPQHF. The DNA of the CDR3 is TGTGCCAGCAGCCGGGGTAATCAGCCCCAGCATTTT.